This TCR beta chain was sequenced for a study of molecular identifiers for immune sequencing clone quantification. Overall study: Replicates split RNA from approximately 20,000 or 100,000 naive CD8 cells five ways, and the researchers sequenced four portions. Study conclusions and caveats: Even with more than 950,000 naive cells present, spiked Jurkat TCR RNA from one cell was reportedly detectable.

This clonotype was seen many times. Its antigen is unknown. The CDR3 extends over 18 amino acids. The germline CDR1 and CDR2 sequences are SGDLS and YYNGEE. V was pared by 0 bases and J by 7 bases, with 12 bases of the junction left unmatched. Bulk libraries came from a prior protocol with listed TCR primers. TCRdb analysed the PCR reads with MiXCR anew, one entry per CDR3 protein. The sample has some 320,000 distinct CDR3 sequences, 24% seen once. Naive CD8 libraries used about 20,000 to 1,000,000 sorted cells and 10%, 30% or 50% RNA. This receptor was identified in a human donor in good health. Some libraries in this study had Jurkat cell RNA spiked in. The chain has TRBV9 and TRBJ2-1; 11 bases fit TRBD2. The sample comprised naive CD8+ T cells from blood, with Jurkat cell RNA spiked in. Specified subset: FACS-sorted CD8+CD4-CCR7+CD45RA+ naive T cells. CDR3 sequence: CASSVGSTSGVPGNEQFF. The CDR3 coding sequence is TGTGCCAGCAGCGTAGGTTCGACTAGCGGGGTCCCTGGTAATGAGCAGTTCTTC.